The subject of this entry is one T cell receptor (beta chain). Other DNA sequences in this sample translate to the same CDR3. This CDR3 comprises 13 residues. Trimming removed 1 base from V and 6 bases from J, with 7 bases in between. Per the germline V gene, CDR1 is LNHNV and CDR2 is YYDKDF (reference sequence). The treatment: about 20 received Ad26.COV2.S at low or high dose, single or two shots; about 5 received placebo; per-sample allocation not given. Day 63 after the first vaccine or placebo injection was the time point for sampling. Participants' vaccine, an Ad26 vector, delivered Wuhan-strain SARS-CoV-2 spike. Sequencing used immunoSEQ multiplex PCR; TCRdb keeps in-frame clones, though not all of them. The sample contains approximately 350,000 clones, 83% of which appear only once. This entry is derived from a study of Ad26.COV2.S vaccination and SARS-CoV-2 variants.

The V gene is TRBV15, the J gene TRBJ1-5, with D unresolved. Sequences were derived from peripheral blood, sampled in a trial of Ad26.COV2.S vaccine versus placebo. The TCR originated in a person between 18 and 65 years old who received the Ad26.COV2.S COVID-19 vaccine or a placebo. The CDR3 DNA is TGTGCCACCAGCAGAGGGGTGGGTCAGCCCCAGCATTTT. Translating gives CATSRGVGQPQHF.